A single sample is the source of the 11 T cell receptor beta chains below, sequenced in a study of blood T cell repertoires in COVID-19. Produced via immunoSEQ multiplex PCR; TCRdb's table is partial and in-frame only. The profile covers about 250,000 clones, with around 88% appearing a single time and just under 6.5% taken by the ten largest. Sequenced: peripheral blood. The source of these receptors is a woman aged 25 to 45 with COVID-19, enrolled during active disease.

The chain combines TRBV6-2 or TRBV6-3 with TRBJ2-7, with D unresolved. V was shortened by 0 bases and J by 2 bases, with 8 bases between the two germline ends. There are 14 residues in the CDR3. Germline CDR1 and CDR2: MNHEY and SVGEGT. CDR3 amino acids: CASSYSTRPYEQYF. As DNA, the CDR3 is TGTGCCAGCAGTTACTCGACCAGGCCCTACGAGCAGTACTTC.

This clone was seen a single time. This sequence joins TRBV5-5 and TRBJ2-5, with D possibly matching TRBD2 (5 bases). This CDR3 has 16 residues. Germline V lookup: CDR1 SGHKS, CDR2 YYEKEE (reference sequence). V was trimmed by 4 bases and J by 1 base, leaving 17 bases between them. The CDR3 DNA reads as TGTGCCAGCAGCCTACAATCAGCGGAACCCCAAGAGACCCAGTACTTC. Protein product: CASSLQSAEPQETQYF.

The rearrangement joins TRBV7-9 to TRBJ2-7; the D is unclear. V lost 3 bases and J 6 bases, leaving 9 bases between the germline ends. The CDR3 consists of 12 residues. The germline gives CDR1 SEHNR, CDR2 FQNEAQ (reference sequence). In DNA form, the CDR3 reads TGTGCCAGCAGCTTCGAAGCTAGCGAGCAGTACGTC. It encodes CASSFEASEQYV.

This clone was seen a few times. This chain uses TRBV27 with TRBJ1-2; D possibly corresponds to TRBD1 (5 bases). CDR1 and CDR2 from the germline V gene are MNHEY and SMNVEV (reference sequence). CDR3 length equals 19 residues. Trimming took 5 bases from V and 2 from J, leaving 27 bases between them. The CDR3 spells CASSPTPRSLQAQNYGYTF. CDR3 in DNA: TGTGCCAGCAGTCCTACCCCTCGATCTCTACAGGCGCAGAACTATGGCTACACCTTC.

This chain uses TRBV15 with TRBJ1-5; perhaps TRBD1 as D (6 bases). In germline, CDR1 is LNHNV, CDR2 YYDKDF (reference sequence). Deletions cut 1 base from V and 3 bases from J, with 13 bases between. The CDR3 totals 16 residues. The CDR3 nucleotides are TGTGCCACCAGCAGAGGCAGGGGATGGGTCAATCAGCCCCAGCATTTT. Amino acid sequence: CATSRGRGWVNQPQHF.

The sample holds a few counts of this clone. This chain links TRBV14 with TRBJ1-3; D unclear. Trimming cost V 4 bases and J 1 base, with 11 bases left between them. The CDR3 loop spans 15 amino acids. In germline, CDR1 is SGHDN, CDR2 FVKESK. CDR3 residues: CASSLYGGSGNTIYF. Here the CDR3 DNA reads TGTGCCAGCAGCCTCTACGGAGGATCTGGAAACACCATATATTTT.

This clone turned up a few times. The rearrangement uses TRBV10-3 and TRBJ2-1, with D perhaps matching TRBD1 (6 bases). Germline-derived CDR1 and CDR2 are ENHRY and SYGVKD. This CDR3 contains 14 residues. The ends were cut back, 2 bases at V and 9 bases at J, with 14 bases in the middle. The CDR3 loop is CAISEAFTGTEQFF. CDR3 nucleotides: TGTGCCATCAGTGAGGCCTTCACAGGGACTGAGCAGTTCTTC.

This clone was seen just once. CDR3 region: CASSLVTSGGADTQYF. The CDR3, as DNA: TGTGCCAGCAGCTTAGTAACCAGCGGAGGGGCGGATACGCAGTATTTT. The chain links TRBV7-2 to TRBJ2-3; tentative D call: TRBD2 (6 bases). The CDR3 extends over 16 amino acids. Trimming cost V 1 base and J 6 bases, with 17 bases left between them. Germline V gene data show CDR1 as SGHTA and CDR2 as FQGNSA.

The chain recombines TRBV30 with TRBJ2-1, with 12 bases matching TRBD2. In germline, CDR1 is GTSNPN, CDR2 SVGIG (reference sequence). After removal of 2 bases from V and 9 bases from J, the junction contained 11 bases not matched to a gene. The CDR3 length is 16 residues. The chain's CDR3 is CAWSRRTSGILIEQFF. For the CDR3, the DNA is TGTGCCTGGAGTCGTCGGACTAGCGGGATTCTTATTGAGCAGTTCTTC.

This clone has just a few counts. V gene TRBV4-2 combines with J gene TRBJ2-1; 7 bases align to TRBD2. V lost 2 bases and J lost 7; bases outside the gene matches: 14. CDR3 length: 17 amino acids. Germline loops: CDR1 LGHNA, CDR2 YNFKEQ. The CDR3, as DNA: TGTGCCAGCAGCCAACTTAGGGCGGGAGACCGGGAAAATGAGCAGTTCTTC. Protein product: CASSQLRAGDRENEQFF.

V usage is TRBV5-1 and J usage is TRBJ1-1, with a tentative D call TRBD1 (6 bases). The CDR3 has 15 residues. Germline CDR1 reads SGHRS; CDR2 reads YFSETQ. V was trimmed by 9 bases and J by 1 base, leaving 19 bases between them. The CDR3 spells CATKRTETRNTEAFF. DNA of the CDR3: TGCGCCACAAAGAGGACAGAGACCAGGAACACTGAAGCTTTCTTT. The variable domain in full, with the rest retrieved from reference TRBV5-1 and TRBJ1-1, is KAGVTQTPRYLIKTRGQQVTLSCSPISGHRSVSWYQQTPGQGLQFLFEYFSETQRNKGNFPGRFSGRQFSNSRSEMNVSTLELGDSALYLCATKRTETRNTEAFFGQGTRLTVV.